A selection of T cell receptor beta chains follows, all from one sample in a study of regulatory T cells in long-lasting Graves disease. MiXCR, run by TCRdb on the multiplex PCR reads, gives a single entry per CDR3 protein. The table has under 400,000 distinct CDR3 sequences, approximately 15% seen once. The same data also contributed to another study, on T cells in Graves' hyperthyroidism and ophthalmopathy.

The material sequenced was peripheral blood mononuclear cells (PBMCs), taken at new diagnosis, from a patient treated with antithyroid drugs. The origin of the receptors is a man aged 35 to 55 with Graves disease. Both conserved end residues are part of each CDR3. D genes are given only for firm matches. Not every row has a clone size; where given, it reads once, few, many or a size class.

j_call: TRBJ2-3; clone_size: many; d_call: -; v_call: TRBV5-1; cdr3_nt: TGCGCCAGCAGCTCGTTTAGTTGGGGGCTCACAGATACGCAGTATTTT; cdr3_aa: CASSSFSWGLTDTQYF
j_call: TRBJ1-6; clone_size: -; d_call: -; v_call: TRBV20-1; cdr3_nt: TGCAGTGCTAGCCGCAGGACAGATTCACCCCTCCACTTT; cdr3_aa: CSASRRTDSPLHF
j_call: TRBJ2-7; clone_size: -; d_call: -; v_call: TRBV29-1; cdr3_nt: TGCAGCGTGGGGCCGGGTATGGGCACCTACGAGCAGTACTTC; cdr3_aa: CSVGPGMGTYEQYF
j_call: TRBJ1-1; clone_size: many; d_call: -; v_call: TRBV7-2; cdr3_nt: TGTGCCAGCAAGTGGGGGGGCCCCCAACTGAACACTGAAGCTTTCTTT; cdr3_aa: CASKWGGPQLNTEAFF
j_call: TRBJ1-4; clone_size: many; d_call: -; v_call: TRBV24-1; cdr3_nt: TGTGCCACCAGTGGGCAGGACCAAAAACTGTTTTTT; cdr3_aa: CATSGQDQKLFF
j_call: TRBJ2-3; clone_size: medium-sized; d_call: TRBD2; v_call: TRBV7-2; cdr3_nt: TGTGCCAGCAGCGCGTCTAGCGGGGTTTACACAGATACGCAGTATTTT; cdr3_aa: CASSASSGVYTDTQYF
j_call: TRBJ1-5; clone_size: many; d_call: TRBD1; v_call: TRBV20-1; cdr3_nt: TGCAGTGCTAGAGACCTCGGACAGGGACGCAATCAGCCCCAGCATTTT; cdr3_aa: CSARDLGQGRNQPQHF
j_call: TRBJ2-3; clone_size: many; d_call: -; v_call: TRBV18; cdr3_nt: TGTGCCAGCTCACCACCTGGCGGACTCACCACAGATACGCAGTATTTT; cdr3_aa: CASSPPGGLTTDTQYF
j_call: TRBJ2-2; clone_size: few; d_call: TRBD2; v_call: TRBV19; cdr3_nt: TGTGCCAGTAGTACCTGGACTAGCGGGATAAACACCGGGGAGCTGTTTTTT; cdr3_aa: CASSTWTSGINTGELFF
j_call: TRBJ2-7; clone_size: few; d_call: TRBD2; v_call: TRBV3-1; cdr3_nt: TGTGCCAGCAGCCAAGTGGGGACTAGTCTTTCCGAGCAGTACTTC; cdr3_aa: CASSQVGTSLSEQYF
j_call: TRBJ1-2; clone_size: many; d_call: -; v_call: TRBV11-2; cdr3_nt: TGTGCCAGCAGCCGTCTCCGGGGGCCCTCTCCCTATGGCTACACCTTC; cdr3_aa: CASSRLRGPSPYGYTF
j_call: TRBJ2-3; clone_size: -; d_call: TRBD1; v_call: TRBV5-1; cdr3_nt: TGCGCCAGCAGCTTTACAGGGGCGGATCATACGCAGTATTTT; cdr3_aa: CASSFTGADHTQYF